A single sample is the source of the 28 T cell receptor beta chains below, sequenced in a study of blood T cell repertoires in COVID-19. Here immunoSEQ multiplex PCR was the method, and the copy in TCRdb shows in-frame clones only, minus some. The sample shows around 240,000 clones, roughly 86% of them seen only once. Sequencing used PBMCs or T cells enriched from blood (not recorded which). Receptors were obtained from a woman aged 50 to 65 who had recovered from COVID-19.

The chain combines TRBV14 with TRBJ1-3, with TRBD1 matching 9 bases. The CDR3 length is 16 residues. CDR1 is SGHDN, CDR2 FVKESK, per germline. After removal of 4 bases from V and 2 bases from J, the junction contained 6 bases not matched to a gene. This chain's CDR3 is CASSLRDREPGNTIYF. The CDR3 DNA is TGTGCCAGCAGCCTACGGGACAGGGAGCCTGGAAACACCATATATTTT.

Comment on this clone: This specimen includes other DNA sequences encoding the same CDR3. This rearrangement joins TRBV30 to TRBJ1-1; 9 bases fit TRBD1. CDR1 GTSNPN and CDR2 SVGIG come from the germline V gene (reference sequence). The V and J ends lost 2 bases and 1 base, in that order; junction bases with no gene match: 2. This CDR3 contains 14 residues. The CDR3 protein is CAWSPGQGNTEAFF. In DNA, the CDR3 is TGTGCCTGGAGTCCGGGACAGGGGAACACTGAAGCTTTCTTT.

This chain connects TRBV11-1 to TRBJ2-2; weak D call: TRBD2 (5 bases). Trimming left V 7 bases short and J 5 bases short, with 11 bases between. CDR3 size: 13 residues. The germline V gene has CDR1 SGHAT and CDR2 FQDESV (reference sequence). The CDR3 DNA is TGTGCCAGCACCCTCCGGGAAACCGGGGAGCTGTTTTTT. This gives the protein CASTLRETGELFF.

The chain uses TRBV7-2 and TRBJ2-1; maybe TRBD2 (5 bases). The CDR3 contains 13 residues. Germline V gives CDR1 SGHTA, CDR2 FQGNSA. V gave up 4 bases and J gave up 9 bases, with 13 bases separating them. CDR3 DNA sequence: TGTGCCAGCAGCTCGGGGTTTGTAGGTGAGCAGTTCTTC. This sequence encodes CASSSGFVGEQFF.

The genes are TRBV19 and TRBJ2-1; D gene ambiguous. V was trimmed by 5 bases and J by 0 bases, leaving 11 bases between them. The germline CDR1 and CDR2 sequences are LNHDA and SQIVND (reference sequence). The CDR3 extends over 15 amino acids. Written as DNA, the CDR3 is TGTGCCAGTAGTGAACAGATTTTCTCCTACAATGAGCAGTTCTTC. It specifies CASSEQIFSYNEQFF.

The chain's CDR3 is CASSLEAGLNQPQHF. CDR3 nucleotide sequence: TGTGCCAGCAGCTTAGAGGCAGGCCTCAATCAGCCCCAGCATTTT. The V gene is TRBV7-6, the J gene TRBJ1-5; no definite D call. The CDR3 is made up of 15 amino acids. Trimming took 1 base from V and 3 from J, leaving 10 bases between them. CDR1 and CDR2 (germline): SGHVS, FNYEAQ.

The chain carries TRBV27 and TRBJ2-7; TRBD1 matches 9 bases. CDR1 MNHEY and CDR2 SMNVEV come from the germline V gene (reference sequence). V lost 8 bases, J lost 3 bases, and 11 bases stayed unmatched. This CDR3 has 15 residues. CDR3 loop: CASRLGQGLYYEQYF. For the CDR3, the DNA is TGTGCCAGCCGACTGGGACAGGGTCTTTACTACGAGCAGTACTTC.

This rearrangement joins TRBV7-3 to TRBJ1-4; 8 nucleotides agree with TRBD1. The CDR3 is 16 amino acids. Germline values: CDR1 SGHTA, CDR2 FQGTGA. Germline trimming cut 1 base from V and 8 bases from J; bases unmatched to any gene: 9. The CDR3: CASSLNGQGAEEKLFF. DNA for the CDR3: TGTGCCAGCAGCTTAAACGGGCAGGGGGCCGAGGAAAAACTGTTTTTT. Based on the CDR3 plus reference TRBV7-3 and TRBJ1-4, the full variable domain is GAGVSQTPSNKVTEKGKYVELRCDPISGHTALYWYRQSLGQGPEFLIYFQGTGAADDSGLPNDRFFAVRPEGSVSTLKIQRTERGDSAVYLCASSLNGQGAEEKLFFGSGTQLSVL.

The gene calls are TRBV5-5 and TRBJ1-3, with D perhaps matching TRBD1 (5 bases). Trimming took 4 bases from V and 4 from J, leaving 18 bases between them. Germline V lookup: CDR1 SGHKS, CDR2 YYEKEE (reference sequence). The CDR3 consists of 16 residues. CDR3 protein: CASSRVVQGPGNTIYF. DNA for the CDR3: TGTGCCAGCAGCCGCGTGGTGCAGGGTCCAGGAAACACCATATATTTT.

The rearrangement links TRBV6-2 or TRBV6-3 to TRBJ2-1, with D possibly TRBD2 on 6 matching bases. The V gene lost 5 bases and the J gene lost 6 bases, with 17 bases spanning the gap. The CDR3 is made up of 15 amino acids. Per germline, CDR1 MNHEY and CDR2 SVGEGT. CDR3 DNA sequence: TGTGCCAGCAGTAGCCACAGAGCGGGTTTCAATGAGCAGTTCTTC. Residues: CASSSHRAGFNEQFF.

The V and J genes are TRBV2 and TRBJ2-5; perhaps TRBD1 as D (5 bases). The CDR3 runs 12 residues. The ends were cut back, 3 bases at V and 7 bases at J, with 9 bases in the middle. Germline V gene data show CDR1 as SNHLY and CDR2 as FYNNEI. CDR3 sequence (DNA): TGTGCCAGCAGTGAGGGGCGTGGGACCCAGTACTTC. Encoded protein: CASSEGRGTQYF.

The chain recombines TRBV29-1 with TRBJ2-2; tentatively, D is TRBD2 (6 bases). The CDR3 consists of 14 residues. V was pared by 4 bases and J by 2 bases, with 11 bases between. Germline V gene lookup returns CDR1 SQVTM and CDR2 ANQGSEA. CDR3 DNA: TGCAGCGTTGCAAGGGACTTCAACACCGGGGAGCTGTTTTTT. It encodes CSVARDFNTGELFF.

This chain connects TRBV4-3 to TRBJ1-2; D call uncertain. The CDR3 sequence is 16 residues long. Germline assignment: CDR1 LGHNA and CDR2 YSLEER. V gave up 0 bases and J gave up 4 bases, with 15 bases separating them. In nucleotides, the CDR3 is TGCGCCAGCAGCCAAGAGGTGATTCGAAGCTTCTATGGCTACACCTTC. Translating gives CASSQEVIRSFYGYTF.

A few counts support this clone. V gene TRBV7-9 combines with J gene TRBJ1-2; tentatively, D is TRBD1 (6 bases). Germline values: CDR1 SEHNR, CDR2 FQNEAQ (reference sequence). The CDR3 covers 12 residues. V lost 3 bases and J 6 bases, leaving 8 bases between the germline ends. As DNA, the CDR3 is TGTGCCAGCAGCTTTAAGGGGGATGGCTACACCTTC. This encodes CASSFKGDGYTF.

The CDR3 coding sequence is TGTGCCAGCAGCTTAGGCAGGTGGGAGGGAAACACCATATATTTT. It translates to CASSLGRWEGNTIYF. The chain joins TRBV7-2 to TRBJ1-3; the D is unclear. V was cut by 1 base and J by 4 bases, with 11 bases left in between. The CDR3 runs to 15 residues. Germline V gene sequence: CDR1 SGHTA, CDR2 FQGNSA.

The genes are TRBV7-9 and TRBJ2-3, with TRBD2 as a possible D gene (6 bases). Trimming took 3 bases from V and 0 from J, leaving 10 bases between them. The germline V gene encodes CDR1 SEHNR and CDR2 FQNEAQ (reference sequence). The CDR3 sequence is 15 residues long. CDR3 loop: CASSFGLSSTDTQYF. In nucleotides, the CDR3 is TGTGCCAGCAGCTTCGGACTATCTAGCACAGATACGCAGTATTTT.

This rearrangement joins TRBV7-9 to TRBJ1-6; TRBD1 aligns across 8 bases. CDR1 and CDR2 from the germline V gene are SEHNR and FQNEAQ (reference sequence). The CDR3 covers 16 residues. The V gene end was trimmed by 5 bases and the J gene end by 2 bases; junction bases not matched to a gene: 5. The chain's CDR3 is CASSLRTGTYNSPLHF. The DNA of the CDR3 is TGTGCCAGCAGCCTTCGGACAGGGACCTATAATTCACCCCTCCACTTT.

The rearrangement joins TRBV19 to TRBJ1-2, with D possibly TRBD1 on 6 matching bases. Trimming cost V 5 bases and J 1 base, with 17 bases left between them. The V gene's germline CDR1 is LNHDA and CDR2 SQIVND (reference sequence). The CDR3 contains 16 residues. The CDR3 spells CASSPQDRGYNYGYTF. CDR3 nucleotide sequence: TGTGCCAGTAGTCCTCAGGACAGAGGATATAACTATGGCTACACCTTC.

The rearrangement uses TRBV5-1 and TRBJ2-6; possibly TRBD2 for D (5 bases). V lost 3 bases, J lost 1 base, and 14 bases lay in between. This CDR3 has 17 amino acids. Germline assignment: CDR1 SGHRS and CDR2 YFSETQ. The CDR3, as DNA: TGCGCCAGCAGCTGGCTCGGGGTATTTTCTGGGGCCAACGTCCTGACTTTC. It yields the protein CASSWLGVFSGANVLTF. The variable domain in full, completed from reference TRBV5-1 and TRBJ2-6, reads KAGVTQTPRYLIKTRGQQVTLSCSPISGHRSVSWYQQTPGQGLQFLFEYFSETQRNKGNFPGRFSGRQFSNSRSEMNVSTLELGDSALYLCASSWLGVFSGANVLTFGAGSRLTVL.

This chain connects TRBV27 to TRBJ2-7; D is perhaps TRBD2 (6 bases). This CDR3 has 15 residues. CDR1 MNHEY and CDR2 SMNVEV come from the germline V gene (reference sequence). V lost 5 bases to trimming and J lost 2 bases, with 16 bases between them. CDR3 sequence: CASSQLAIGAYEQYF. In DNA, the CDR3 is TGTGCCAGCAGTCAACTAGCAATTGGGGCCTACGAGCAGTACTTC.

CDR3 sequence (DNA): TGTGCCAGCAGTTCACCAGGCCAGCCCCAGCATTTT. Translated, it gives CASSSPGQPQHF. This sequence joins TRBV6-5 and TRBJ1-5; no definite D call. Trimming left V 4 bases short and J 7 bases short, with 8 bases between. Germline CDR1 and CDR2: MNHEY and SVGAGI. This CDR3 contains 12 residues.

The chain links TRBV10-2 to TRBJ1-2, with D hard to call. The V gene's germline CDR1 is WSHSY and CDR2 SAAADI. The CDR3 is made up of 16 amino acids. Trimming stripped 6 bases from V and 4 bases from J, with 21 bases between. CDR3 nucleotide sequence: TGCGCCAGCAGCCACTCGGGAAAGATCCCCCTCTATGGCTACACCTTC. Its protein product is CASSHSGKIPLYGYTF.

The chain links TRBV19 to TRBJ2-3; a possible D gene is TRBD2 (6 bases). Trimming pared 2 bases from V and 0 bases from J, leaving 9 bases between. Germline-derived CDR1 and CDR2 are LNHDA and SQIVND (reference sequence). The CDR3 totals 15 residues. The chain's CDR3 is CASSIPGTSTDTQYF. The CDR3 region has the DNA TGTGCCAGTAGTATACCCGGGACTAGCACAGATACGCAGTATTTT.

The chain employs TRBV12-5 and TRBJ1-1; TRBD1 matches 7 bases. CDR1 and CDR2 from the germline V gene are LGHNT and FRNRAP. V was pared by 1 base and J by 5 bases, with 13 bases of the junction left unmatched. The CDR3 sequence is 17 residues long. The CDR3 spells CASGLGTGVSIGTEAFF. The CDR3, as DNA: TGTGCTAGTGGTTTGGGCACAGGGGTGAGTATCGGGACTGAAGCTTTCTTT.

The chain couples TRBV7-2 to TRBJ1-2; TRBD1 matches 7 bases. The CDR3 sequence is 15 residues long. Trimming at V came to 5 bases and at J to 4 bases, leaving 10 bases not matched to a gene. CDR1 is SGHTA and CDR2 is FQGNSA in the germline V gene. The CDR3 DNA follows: TGTGCCAGCAGCGTACAGACCGGGACAGTCTATGGCTACACCTTC. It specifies CASSVQTGTVYGYTF.

CDR3: CASRPGQGWTEAFF. The CDR3 DNA follows: TGTGCCAGCAGGCCAGGACAGGGGTGGACTGAAGCTTTCTTT. This chain joins TRBV27 and TRBJ1-1, with 9 bases that match TRBD1. The CDR3 spans 14 residues. Germline V lookup: CDR1 MNHEY, CDR2 SMNVEV (reference sequence). J was trimmed by 5 bases and V by 6 bases; bases with no gene match: 7.

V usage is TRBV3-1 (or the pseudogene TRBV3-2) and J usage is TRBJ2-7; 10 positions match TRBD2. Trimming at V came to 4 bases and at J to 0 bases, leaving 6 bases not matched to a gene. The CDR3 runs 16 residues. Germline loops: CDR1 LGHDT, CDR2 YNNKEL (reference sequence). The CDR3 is CASSRTSSGGSYEQYF. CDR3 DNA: TGTGCCAGCAGCCGCACATCTAGCGGGGGCTCCTACGAGCAGTACTTC.

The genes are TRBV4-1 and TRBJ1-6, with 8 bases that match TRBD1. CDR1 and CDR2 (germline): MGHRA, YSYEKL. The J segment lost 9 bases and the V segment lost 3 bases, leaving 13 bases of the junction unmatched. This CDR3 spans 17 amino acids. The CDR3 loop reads CASSQGSGGVYGSPLHF. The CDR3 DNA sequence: TGCGCCAGCAGCCAGGGTTCAGGGGGCGTGTACGGTTCACCCCTCCACTTT.